The present entry profiles one T cell receptor beta chain with its context. Its cognate antigen is unknown. This CDR3 is built from 14 residues. V shed 6 bases and J shed 7 bases, with 18 bases lying between them. CDR1 and CDR2 from the germline V gene are MDHEN and SYDVKM. The data belong to a study of T cell responses to AZD1222 COVID-19 vaccine. Points from the study as a whole: Among the donors, most were white British and more were female, and clonal diversity was possibly underestimated.

Generated by immunoSEQ multiplex PCR, the TCRdb table keeps only in-frame clones and is missing some. The profile shows some 140,000 clones, about four fifths of them singletons. This rearrangement joins TRBV28 to TRBJ1-2, with D possibly matching TRBD1 (5 bases). The material was peripheral blood, obtained on day 0 of AZD1222 vaccination. The source is an adult in good health. For the CDR3, the DNA is TGTGCCAGCAGCCCGGGGGTCGCTTATGGTGGCTACACCTTC. It is translated as CASSPGVAYGGYTF.